The following is a TCR beta chain sequence with its context. This sample stems from a study of CD8 T cells in Susac syndrome. It was with random hexamers that roughly 0.45 to 1 ug RNA was reverse transcribed. TCRdb itself ran the immunoSEQ multiplex PCR reads through MiXCR, one entry per CDR3 protein. The sample records approximately 150,000 distinct CDR3 sequences, approximately 94% being singletons. From blood CD8+ and CD4+ T cells, TCR beta sequences were generated. CDR3 size: 22 residues. Germline V gene sequence: CDR1 SGHAT, CDR2 FQDESV (reference sequence). J gave up 4 bases and V 1 base, and 22 bases lay outside the gene matches.

The genes are TRBV11-1 and TRBJ2-1; 10 nucleotides line up with TRBD2. The material sequenced was CD4+ T cells from PBMCs. This TCR was recovered from a human donor in good health. The CDR3 sequence is CASSLGARGSSGRGRRYNEQFF. CDR3 sequence (DNA): TGTGCCAGCAGCTTAGGGGCTAGGGGGTCTAGCGGGAGAGGTCGTCGGTACAATGAGCAGTTCTTC. Based on the CDR3 plus reference TRBV11-1 and TRBJ2-1, the full variable domain is EAEVAQSPRYKITEKSQAVAFWCDPISGHATLYWYRQILGQGPELLVQFQDESVVDDSQLPKDRFSAERLKGVDSTLKIQPAELGDSAMYLCASSLGARGSSGRGRRYNEQFFGPGTRLTVL.